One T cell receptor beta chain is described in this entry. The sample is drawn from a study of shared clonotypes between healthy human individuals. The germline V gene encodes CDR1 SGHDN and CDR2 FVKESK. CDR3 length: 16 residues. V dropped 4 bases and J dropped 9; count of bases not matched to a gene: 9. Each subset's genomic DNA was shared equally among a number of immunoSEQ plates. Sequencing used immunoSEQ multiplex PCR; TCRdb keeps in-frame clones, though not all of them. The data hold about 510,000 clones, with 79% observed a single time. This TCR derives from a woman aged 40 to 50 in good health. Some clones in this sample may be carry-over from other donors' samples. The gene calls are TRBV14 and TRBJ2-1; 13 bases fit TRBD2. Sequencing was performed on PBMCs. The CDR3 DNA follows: TGTGCCAGCAGCCGACACCCGGGACTAGCGGGACTTGAGCAGTTCTTC. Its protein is CASSRHPGLAGLEQFF.